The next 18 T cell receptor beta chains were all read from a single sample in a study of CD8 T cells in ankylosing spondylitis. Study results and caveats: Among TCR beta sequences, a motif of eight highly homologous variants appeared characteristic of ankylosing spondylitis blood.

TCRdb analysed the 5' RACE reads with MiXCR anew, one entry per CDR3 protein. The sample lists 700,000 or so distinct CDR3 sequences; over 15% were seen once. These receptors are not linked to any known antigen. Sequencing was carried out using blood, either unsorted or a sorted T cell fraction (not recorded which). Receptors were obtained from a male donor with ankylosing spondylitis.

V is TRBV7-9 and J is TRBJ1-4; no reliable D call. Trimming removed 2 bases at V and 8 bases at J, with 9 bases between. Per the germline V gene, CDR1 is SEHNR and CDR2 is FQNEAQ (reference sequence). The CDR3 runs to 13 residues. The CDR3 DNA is TGTGCCAGCAGCTTAAAGACCGCAGAAAAACTGTTTTTT. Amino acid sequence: CASSLKTAEKLFF.

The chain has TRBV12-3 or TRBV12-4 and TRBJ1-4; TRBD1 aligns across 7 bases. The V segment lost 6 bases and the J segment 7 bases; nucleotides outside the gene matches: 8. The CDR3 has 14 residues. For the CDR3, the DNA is TGTGCCAGCAGCACGACAGGGTTAGGTGAAAAACTGTTTTTT. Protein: CASSTTGLGEKLFF.

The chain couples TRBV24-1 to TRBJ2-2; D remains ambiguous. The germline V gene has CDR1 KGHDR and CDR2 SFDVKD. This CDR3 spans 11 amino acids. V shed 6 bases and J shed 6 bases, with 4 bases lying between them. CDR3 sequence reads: CATSSSGELFF. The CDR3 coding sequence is TGTGCCACCAGTTCGTCCGGGGAGCTGTTTTTT.

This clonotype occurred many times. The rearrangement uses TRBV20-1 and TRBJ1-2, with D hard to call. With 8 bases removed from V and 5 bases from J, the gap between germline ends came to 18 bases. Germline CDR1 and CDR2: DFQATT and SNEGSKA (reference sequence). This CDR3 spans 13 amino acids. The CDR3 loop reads CSFGSAPRYGYTF. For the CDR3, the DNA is TGCAGTTTCGGATCGGCCCCGAGGTATGGCTACACCTTC.

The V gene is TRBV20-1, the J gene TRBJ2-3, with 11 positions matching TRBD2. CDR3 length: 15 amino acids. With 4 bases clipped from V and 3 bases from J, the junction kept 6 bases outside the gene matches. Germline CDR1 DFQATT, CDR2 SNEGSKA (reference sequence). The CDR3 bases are TGCAGTGCTATTCTAGCGGGAGGAGGTACAGATACGCAGTATTTT. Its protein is CSAILAGGGTDTQYF.

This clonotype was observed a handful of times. CDR3 in amino acids: CASSPGQGHNNYGYTF. The CDR3 DNA reads as TGTGCCAGCAGCCCGGGACAGGGGCATAATAACTATGGCTACACCTTC. V usage is TRBV7-9 and J usage is TRBJ1-2; 10 nucleotides align to TRBD1. Trimming took 5 bases from V and 1 from J; bases not matched to a gene: 7. From germline, CDR1 is SEHNR and CDR2 FQNEAQ (reference sequence). This CDR3 has 16 amino acids. The entire variable domain, with the rest obtained from reference TRBV7-9 and TRBJ1-2, is as follows: DTGVSQNPRHKITKRGQNVTFRCDPISEHNRLYWYRQTLGQGPEFLTYFQNEAQLEKSRLLSDRFSAERPKGSFSTLEIQRTEQGDSAMYLCASSPGQGHNNYGYTFGSGTRLTVV.

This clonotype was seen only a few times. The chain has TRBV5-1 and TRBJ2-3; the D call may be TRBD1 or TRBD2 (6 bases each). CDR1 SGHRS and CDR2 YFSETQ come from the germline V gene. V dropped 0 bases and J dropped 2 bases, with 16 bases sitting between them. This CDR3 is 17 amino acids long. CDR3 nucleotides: TGCGCCAGCAGCTTGGGAGTACAGGGAGGAATCACAGATACGCAGTATTTT. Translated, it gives CASSLGVQGGITDTQYF.

The CDR3 is CASSPLTTRGAYNEQFF. DNA of the CDR3: TGTGCCAGCAGCCCTTTGACGACGAGGGGCGCCTACAATGAGCAGTTCTTC. The chain combines TRBV5-5 with TRBJ2-1; D tentatively reads TRBD1 or TRBD2 (5 bases each). Between the trimmed V and J ends, which lost 4 bases and 2 bases, there was a span of 19 bases. In germline, CDR1 is SGHKS, CDR2 YYEKEE (reference sequence). This CDR3 is 17 amino acids long.

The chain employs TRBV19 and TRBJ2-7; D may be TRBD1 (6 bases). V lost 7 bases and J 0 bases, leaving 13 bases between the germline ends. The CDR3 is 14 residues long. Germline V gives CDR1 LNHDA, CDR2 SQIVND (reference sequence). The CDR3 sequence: CASTRDTGSYEQYF. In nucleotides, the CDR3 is TGTGCCAGTACCCGGGACACCGGCTCCTACGAGCAGTACTTC.

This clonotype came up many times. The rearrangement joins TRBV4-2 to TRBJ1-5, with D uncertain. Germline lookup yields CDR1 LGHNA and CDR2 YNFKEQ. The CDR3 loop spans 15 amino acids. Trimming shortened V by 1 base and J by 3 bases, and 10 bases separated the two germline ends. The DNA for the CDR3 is TGTGCCAGCAGCCAAGTTATATGGGACAATCAGCCCCAGCATTTT. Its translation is CASSQVIWDNQPQHF.

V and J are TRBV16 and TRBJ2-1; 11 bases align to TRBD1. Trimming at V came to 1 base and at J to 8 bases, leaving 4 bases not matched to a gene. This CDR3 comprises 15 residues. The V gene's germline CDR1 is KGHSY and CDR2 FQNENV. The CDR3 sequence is CASSQYGTGGYEQFF. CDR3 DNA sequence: TGTGCCAGCAGCCAATACGGGACAGGGGGGTATGAGCAGTTCTTC.

The CDR3 loop reads CSVDREMSNEQFF. In nucleotides, the CDR3 is TGCAGCGTGGACAGGGAAATGAGCAATGAGCAGTTCTTC. The chain is built from TRBV29-1 and TRBJ2-1, with TRBD1 matching over 8 bases. This CDR3 spans 13 amino acids. Germline V gives CDR1 SQVTM, CDR2 ANQGSEA. V lost 6 bases to trimming and J lost 6 bases; unmatched junction nucleotides: 7.

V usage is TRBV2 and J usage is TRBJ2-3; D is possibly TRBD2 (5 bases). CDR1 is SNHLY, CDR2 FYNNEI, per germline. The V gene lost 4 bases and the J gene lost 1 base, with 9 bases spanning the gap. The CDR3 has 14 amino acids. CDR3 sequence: CASSAMRGTDTQYF. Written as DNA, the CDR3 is TGTGCCAGCAGTGCTATGAGGGGCACAGATACGCAGTATTTT.

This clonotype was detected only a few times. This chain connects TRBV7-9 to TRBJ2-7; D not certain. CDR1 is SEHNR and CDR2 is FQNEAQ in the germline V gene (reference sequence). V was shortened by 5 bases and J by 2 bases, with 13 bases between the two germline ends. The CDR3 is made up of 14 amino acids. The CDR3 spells CASSPQPRPYEQYF. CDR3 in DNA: TGTGCCAGCAGCCCCCAGCCGAGGCCCTACGAGCAGTACTTC. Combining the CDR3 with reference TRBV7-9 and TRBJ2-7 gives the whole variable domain DTGVSQNPRHKITKRGQNVTFRCDPISEHNRLYWYRQTLGQGPEFLTYFQNEAQLEKSRLLSDRFSAERPKGSFSTLEIQRTEQGDSAMYLCASSPQPRPYEQYFGPGTRLTVT.

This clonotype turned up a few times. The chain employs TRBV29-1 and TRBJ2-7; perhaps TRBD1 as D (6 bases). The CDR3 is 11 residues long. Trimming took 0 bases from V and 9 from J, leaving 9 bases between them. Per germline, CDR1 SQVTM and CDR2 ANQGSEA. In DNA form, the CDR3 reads TGCAGCGTTGAAGATTCGGACAGGCAGTACTTC. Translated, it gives CSVEDSDRQYF.

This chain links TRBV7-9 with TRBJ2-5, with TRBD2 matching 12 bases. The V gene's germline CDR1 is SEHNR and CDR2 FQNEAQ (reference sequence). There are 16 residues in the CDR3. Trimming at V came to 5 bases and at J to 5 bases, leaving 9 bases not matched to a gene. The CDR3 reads CASSQRTSGNKETQYF. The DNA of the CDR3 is TGTGCCAGCAGCCAAAGGACTAGCGGGAACAAGGAGACCCAGTACTTC.

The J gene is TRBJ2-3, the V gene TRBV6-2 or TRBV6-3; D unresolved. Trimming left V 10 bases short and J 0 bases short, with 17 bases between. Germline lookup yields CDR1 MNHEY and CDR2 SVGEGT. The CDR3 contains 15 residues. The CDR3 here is CATRDDQMSTDTQYF. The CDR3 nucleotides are TGTGCCACCCGCGACGACCAGATGAGCACAGATACGCAGTATTTT.

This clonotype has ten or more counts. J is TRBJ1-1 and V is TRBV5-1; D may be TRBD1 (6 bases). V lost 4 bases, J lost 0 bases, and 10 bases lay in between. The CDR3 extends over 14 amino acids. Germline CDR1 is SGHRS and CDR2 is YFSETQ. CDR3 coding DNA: TGCGCCAGCAGCCCGGACAGATTGAACACTGAAGCTTTCTTT. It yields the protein CASSPDRLNTEAFF.